This passage covers 29 T cell receptor beta chains from one sample sequenced in a study of shared clonotypes between healthy human individuals. Selected positively for CCR7 and CD45RO-negative, naive CD8 cells excluded terminally differentiated effector memory CD45RA+ cells. The protocol was immunoSEQ multiplex PCR, while the TCRdb copy is restricted to in-frame clones and leaves out a portion. This sample has roughly 590,000 clones, with nearly 97% found just once. Material for sequencing was naive CD8+ T cells sorted from blood. All receptors derive from a woman aged 30 to 39 in good health.

The chain carries TRBV19 and TRBJ2-7; weak D call: TRBD2 (5 bases). V shed 2 bases and J shed 6 bases, with 17 bases lying between them. Germline lookup yields CDR1 LNHDA and CDR2 SQIVND (reference sequence). CDR3 length: 15 residues. CDR3 protein: CASSIYFVVGSEQYF. The CDR3 bases are TGTGCCAGTAGTATATACTTCGTGGTTGGGAGCGAGCAGTACTTC.

This clone has only one observation. V and J are TRBV7-9 and TRBJ1-3; D gene uncertain. The ends were cut back, 5 bases at V and 3 bases at J, with 8 bases in the middle. The germline gives CDR1 SEHNR, CDR2 FQNEAQ (reference sequence). The CDR3 runs to 13 residues. Here the CDR3 reads CASSPVLGNTIYF. As DNA, the CDR3 is TGTGCCAGCAGCCCCGTTCTTGGAAACACCATATATTTT.

This chain joins TRBV10-1 and TRBJ2-3, with no clear D. Germline assignment: CDR1 WNHNN and CDR2 SYGVQD (reference sequence). Trimming removed 1 base from V and 3 bases from J, with 5 bases in between. The CDR3 spans 13 residues. CDR3 protein: CASSELGTDTQYF. Written as DNA, the CDR3 is TGCGCCAGCAGTGAGTTGGGGACAGATACGCAGTATTTT.

The sample holds one count of this clone. The chain couples TRBV4-1 to TRBJ2-1, with D unresolved. CDR1 is MGHRA, CDR2 YSYEKL, per germline. V lost 0 bases to trimming and J lost 10 bases, with 22 bases between them. The CDR3 totals 17 residues. The CDR3 sequence is CASSQDGRIPLSREQFF. In DNA, the CDR3 is TGCGCCAGCAGCCAAGACGGGCGGATTCCCCTCTCGCGGGAGCAGTTCTTC.

The CDR3 spells CASGSATGTVYNEQFF. CDR3 sequence (DNA): TGTGCTAGTGGTTCCGCAACCGGGACAGTATACAATGAGCAGTTCTTC. V gene TRBV12-5 combines with J gene TRBJ2-1, with 7 bases identical to TRBD1. V was pared by 4 bases and J by 4 bases, with 10 bases of the junction left unmatched. Germline CDR1 reads LGHNT; CDR2 reads FRNRAP. This CDR3 has 16 residues. The full variable domain, completed using reference TRBV12-5 and TRBJ2-1, is DARVTQTPRHKVTEMGQEVTMRCQPILGHNTVFWYRQTMMQGLELLAYFRNRAPLDDSGMPKDRFSAEMPDATLATLKIQPSEPRDSAVYFCASGSATGTVYNEQFFGPGTRLTVL.

This chain uses TRBV28 with TRBJ2-1; 7 bases map to TRBD2. The CDR3 has 15 amino acids. Trimming removed 4 bases from V and 7 bases from J; junction bases left unmatched: 10. Germline CDR1 and CDR2: MDHEN and SYDVKM. The chain's CDR3 is CASSSSIAGPNEQFF. CDR3 nucleotides: TGTGCCAGCAGTTCGTCAATAGCGGGCCCAAATGAGCAGTTCTTC.

V usage is TRBV5-1 and J usage is TRBJ2-7, with D possibly being TRBD1 (6 bases). The germline gives CDR1 SGHRS, CDR2 YFSETQ. This CDR3 region has 14 residues. Trimming stripped 4 bases from V and 2 bases from J, with 13 bases between. In DNA form, the CDR3 reads TGCGCCAGCAGCACTGAGGACAGTCCCTACGAGCAGTACTTC. This codes for CASSTEDSPYEQYF.

A remark on this clone: Compared with germline, one end of the junction differs, possibly owing to a read error. The rearrangement uses TRBV13 and TRBJ2-6; 9 bases map to TRBD1. The CDR3 length is 16 residues. Germline lookup yields CDR1 PRHDT and CDR2 FYEKMQ (reference sequence). As DNA, the CDR3 is TGTGCCAGCAGCATAGGACAGGGGTCGGGGGCCAACGTCCTGACTTTC. Amino acids: CASSIGQGSGANVLTF. The variable domain in full, completed from reference TRBV13 and TRBJ2-6, reads AAGVIQSPRHLIKEKRETATLKCYPIPRHDTVYWYQQGPGQDPQFLISFYEKMQSDKGSIPDRFSAQQFSDYHSELNMSSLELGDSALYFCASSIGQGSGANVLTFGAGSRLTVL.

V usage is TRBV7-9 and J usage is TRBJ1-5, with 8 bases that match TRBD1. This CDR3 is 16 amino acids long. Trimming cost V 5 bases and J 2 bases; bases outside gene matches: 8. The germline V gene encodes CDR1 SEHNR and CDR2 FQNEAQ (reference sequence). CDR3 in amino acids: CASSPQGAGGNQPQHF. CDR3 DNA sequence: TGTGCCAGCAGCCCCCAGGGGGCCGGTGGCAATCAGCCCCAGCATTTT.

This chain connects TRBV27 to TRBJ2-7; 7 bases are a match to TRBD2. Germline values: CDR1 MNHEY, CDR2 SMNVEV (reference sequence). The CDR3 covers 15 residues. After removal of 2 bases from V and 4 bases from J, the junction contained 8 bases not matched to a gene. In DNA, the CDR3 is TGTGCCAGCAGTTTAAGGGCGGGAGAAGTTTACGAGCAGTACTTC. Amino acid sequence: CASSLRAGEVYEQYF.

V usage is TRBV28 and J usage is TRBJ1-1; tentative D call: TRBD1 (5 bases). V dropped 4 bases and J dropped 4 bases, with 19 bases sitting between them. Germline CDR1 reads MDHEN; CDR2 reads SYDVKM. The CDR3 is made up of 16 amino acids. The CDR3 nucleotides are TGTGCCAGCAGTTCATCTCCCACCCCAGGGTTCACTGAAGCTTTCTTT. Its translation is CASSSSPTPGFTEAFF.

The V gene is TRBV28, the J gene TRBJ2-7, with 12 positions matching TRBD2. Germline V gene lookup returns CDR1 MDHEN and CDR2 SYDVKM. CDR3 size: 18 residues. J gave up 5 bases and V 7 bases, and 18 bases lay outside the gene matches. The DNA of the CDR3 is TGTGCCAGCACCTCCCGGTGGCTAGCGGGGGGGATGGTCCACGAGCAGTACTTC. Protein sequence: CASTSRWLAGGMVHEQYF.

In DNA form, the CDR3 reads TGTGCCAGCAGTTGGGCGGGGATTTACAATGAGCAGTTCTTC. Translating it yields CASSWAGIYNEQFF. This chain uses TRBV7-9 with TRBJ2-1, with D possibly being TRBD2 (6 bases). The CDR3 totals 14 residues. The germline V gene encodes CDR1 SEHNR and CDR2 FQNEAQ (reference sequence). V lost 6 bases and J lost 4, with 13 bases in between. Supplemented by reference TRBV7-9 and TRBJ2-1, the full variable domain reads DTGVSQNPRHKITKRGQNVTFRCDPISEHNRLYWYRQTLGQGPEFLTYFQNEAQLEKSRLLSDRFSAERPKGSFSTLEIQRTEQGDSAMYLCASSWAGIYNEQFFGPGTRLTVL.

This clone has a single count. This chain joins TRBV28 and TRBJ2-2; 7 bases match TRBD2. The V gene's germline CDR1 is MDHEN and CDR2 SYDVKM. The CDR3 has 15 amino acids. The V segment lost 2 bases and the J segment 3 bases; nucleotides outside the gene matches: 3. CDR3 nucleotides: TGTGCCAGCAGTTTAACGGGAGGAGACACCGGGGAGCTGTTTTTT. Translating it yields CASSLTGGDTGELFF. The entire variable domain, with the rest obtained from reference TRBV28 and TRBJ2-2, is as follows: DVKVTQSSRYLVKRTGEKVFLECVQDMDHENMFWYRQDPGLGLRLIYFSYDVKMKEKGDIPEGYSVSREKKERFSLILESASTNQTSMYLCASSLTGGDTGELFFGEGSRLTVL.

The chain employs TRBV19 and TRBJ2-2; unclear D gene. The CDR3 is 18 amino acids. Germline values: CDR1 LNHDA, CDR2 SQIVND (reference sequence). The V gene lost 5 bases and the J gene lost 3 bases, with 22 bases spanning the gap. CDR3 nucleotides: TGTGCCAGTAGTCCTACAGAAGGGTTGGAAGGACACACCGGGGAGCTGTTTTTT. It yields the protein CASSPTEGLEGHTGELFF.

The CDR3 nucleotides read TGCGCCAGCAGCTTGGATGGAGGTTTTGAGACCCAGTACTTC. Amino acid sequence: CASSLDGGFETQYF. The gene calls are TRBV5-1 and TRBJ2-5, with D possibly being TRBD2 (5 bases). Trimming shortened V by 0 bases and J by 5 bases, and 11 bases separated the two germline ends. CDR3 size: 14 residues. Germline assignment: CDR1 SGHRS and CDR2 YFSETQ.

The chain carries TRBV12-1 and TRBJ2-4; TRBD2 is the table's D call and was not checked against the DNA. TRBV12-1 is annotated as a pseudogene. The CDR3 contains 16 residues. The DNA of the CDR3 is TGTGCCAGCAGCTTCCTAGCGGGAGAGGCGAAAAACATTCAGTACTTC. Residues: CASSFLAGEAKNIQYF.

The V call is TRBV2, the J call TRBJ2-7; D may be TRBD2 (6 bases). Germline lookup yields CDR1 SNHLY and CDR2 FYNNEI. The CDR3 loop spans 15 amino acids. Trimming took 5 bases from V and 0 from J, leaving 14 bases between them. CDR3 region: CASSRGTLFSYEQYF. For the CDR3, the DNA is TGTGCCAGCAGTCGCGGGACCTTATTCTCCTACGAGCAGTACTTC. The full variable domain, completed using reference TRBV2 and TRBJ2-7, is EPEVTQTPSHQVTQMGQEVILRCVPISNHLYFYWYRQILGQKVEFLVSFYNNEISEKSEIFDDQFSVERPDGSNFTLKIRSTKLEDSAMYFCASSRGTLFSYEQYFGPGTRLTVT.

This chain joins TRBV27 and TRBJ2-3; no firm D call. CDR3 length: 16 amino acids. Germline CDR1 reads MNHEY; CDR2 reads SMNVEV (reference sequence). Trimming removed 5 bases from V and 6 bases from J, with 21 bases in between. CDR3 loop: CASSIGLSKTPDTQYF. CDR3 nucleotide sequence: TGTGCCAGCAGTATAGGTCTGTCAAAAACCCCCGATACGCAGTATTTT.

This chain connects TRBV28 to TRBJ1-5, with D unresolved. The CDR3 is 16 residues long. Trimming left V 5 bases short and J 5 bases short, with 19 bases between. Looked up from germline, CDR1 is MDHEN and CDR2 is SYDVKM. Here the CDR3 reads CASSKGVGSTYQPQHF. DNA for the CDR3: TGTGCCAGCAGTAAAGGAGTGGGTTCTACGTATCAGCCCCAGCATTTT.

The rearrangement uses TRBV6-1 and TRBJ2-1; TRBD2 matches at 9 bases. Germline V gene data show CDR1 as MNHNS and CDR2 as SASEGT. The CDR3 runs to 16 residues. Trimming took 3 bases from V and 5 from J; bases not matched to a gene: 8. The CDR3 coding sequence is TGTGCCAGCAGTGACTTAGCGGGAGTCACGGACAATGAGCAGTTCTTC. Its protein is CASSDLAGVTDNEQFF.

This chain uses TRBV15 with TRBJ2-3; D uncertain. CDR1 and CDR2 (germline): LNHNV, YYDKDF (reference sequence). The CDR3 length is 17 residues. Trimming left V 0 bases short and J 2 bases short, with 15 bases between. CDR3 residues: CATSRDLSAENTDTQYF. The CDR3 bases are TGTGCCACCAGCAGAGATCTCTCCGCAGAGAACACAGATACGCAGTATTTT.

This clone was recorded once. This chain joins TRBV7-2 and TRBJ2-7; tentative D call: TRBD1 (5 bases). The germline V gene has CDR1 SGHTA and CDR2 FQGNSA. CDR3 length: 11 amino acids. CDR3 protein: CALGWGHEQYF. In DNA form, the CDR3 reads TGTGCTCTAGGTTGGGGCCACGAGCAGTACTTC. Together with reference TRBV7-2 and TRBJ2-7, the CDR3 gives the full variable domain: GAGVSQSPSNKVTEKGKDVELRCDPISGHTALYWYRQSLGQGLEFLIYFQGNSAPDKSGLPSDRFSAERTGGSVSTLTIQRTQQEDSAVYLCALGWGHEQYFGPGTRLTVT.

This chain joins TRBV15 and TRBJ2-7, with 13 bases aligning to TRBD2. Germline V gene lookup returns CDR1 LNHNV and CDR2 YYDKDF (reference sequence). Trimming cost V 5 bases and J 2 bases; bases outside gene matches: 12. The CDR3 is 18 residues long. CDR3 nucleotide sequence: TGTGCCACCAGCCCTCCGAGAGGACTAGCGGGAGCCCCCTACGAGCAGTACTTC. It specifies CATSPPRGLAGAPYEQYF.

The rearrangement joins TRBV15 to TRBJ2-7; possible D gene TRBD1, 5 bases. CDR3 size: 14 residues. V was clipped by 5 bases and J by 1 base, with 12 bases between them. The V gene's germline CDR1 is LNHNV and CDR2 YYDKDF (reference sequence). This chain's CDR3 is CATSQGHGSYEQYF. In DNA form, the CDR3 reads TGTGCCACCAGCCAGGGTCACGGTTCCTACGAGCAGTACTTC.

The J gene is TRBJ1-2, the V gene TRBV7-8; maybe TRBD1 (5 bases). There are 12 residues in the CDR3. Trimming left V 6 bases short and J 4 bases short, with 9 bases between. Per germline, CDR1 SGHVS and CDR2 FQNEAQ. The CDR3 coding sequence is TGTGCCAGCAGTTCCGGGACCTATGGCTACACCTTC. Translation: CASSSGTYGYTF.

This clone was seen just once. The CDR3 DNA reads as TGTGCCAGCAGCTATTTCATCAGGGGGTGGGCCTACGAGCAGTACTTC. It codes for CASSYFIRGWAYEQYF. V and J are TRBV28 and TRBJ2-7; TRBD1 agrees at 7 bases. The germline V gene encodes CDR1 MDHEN and CDR2 SYDVKM. The V and J ends lost 6 bases and 2 bases, in that order; junction bases with no gene match: 13. This CDR3 spans 16 amino acids.

The V gene is TRBV28, the J gene TRBJ2-7; 8 nucleotides agree with TRBD1. From germline, CDR1 is MDHEN and CDR2 SYDVKM. V dropped 5 bases and J dropped 2; count of bases not matched to a gene: 5. The CDR3 extends over 14 amino acids. CDR3 region: CASSTWTGTYEQYF. Written as DNA, the CDR3 is TGTGCCAGCAGTACCTGGACAGGGACCTACGAGCAGTACTTC. Combining the CDR3 with reference TRBV28 and TRBJ2-7 gives the whole variable domain DVKVTQSSRYLVKRTGEKVFLECVQDMDHENMFWYRQDPGLGLRLIYFSYDVKMKEKGDIPEGYSVSREKKERFSLILESASTNQTSMYLCASSTWTGTYEQYFGPGTRLTVT.

The chain couples TRBV7-9 to TRBJ2-3, with 7 bases that match TRBD2. With 5 bases clipped from V and 5 bases from J, the junction kept 7 bases outside the gene matches. Looked up from germline, CDR1 is SEHNR and CDR2 is FQNEAQ (reference sequence). The CDR3 length is 14 residues. CDR3 coding DNA: TGTGCCAGCAGCCCCACAGCGGGAAAAGATACGCAGTATTTT. This encodes CASSPTAGKDTQYF.